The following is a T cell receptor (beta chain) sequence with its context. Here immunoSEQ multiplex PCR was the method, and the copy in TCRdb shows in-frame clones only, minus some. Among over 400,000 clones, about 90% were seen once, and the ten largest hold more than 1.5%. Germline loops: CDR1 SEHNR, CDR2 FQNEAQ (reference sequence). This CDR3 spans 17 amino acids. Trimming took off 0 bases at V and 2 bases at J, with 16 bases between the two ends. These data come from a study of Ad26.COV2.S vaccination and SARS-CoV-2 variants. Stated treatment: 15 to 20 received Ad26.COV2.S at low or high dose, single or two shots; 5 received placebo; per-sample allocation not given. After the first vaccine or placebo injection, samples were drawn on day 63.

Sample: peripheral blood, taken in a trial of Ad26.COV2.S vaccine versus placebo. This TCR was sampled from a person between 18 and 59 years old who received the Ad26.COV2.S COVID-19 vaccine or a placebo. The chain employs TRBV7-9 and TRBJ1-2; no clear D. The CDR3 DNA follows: TGTGCCAGCAGCTTAGCGCACGGAGCAGCCCAGAACTATGGCTACACCTTC. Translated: CASSLAHGAAQNYGYTF. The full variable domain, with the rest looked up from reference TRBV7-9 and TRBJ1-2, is DTGVSQNPRHKITKRGQNVTFRCDPISEHNRLYWYRQTLGQGPEFLTYFQNEAQLEKSRLLSDRFSAERPKGSFSTLEIQRTEQGDSAMYLCASSLAHGAAQNYGYTFGSGTRLTVV.